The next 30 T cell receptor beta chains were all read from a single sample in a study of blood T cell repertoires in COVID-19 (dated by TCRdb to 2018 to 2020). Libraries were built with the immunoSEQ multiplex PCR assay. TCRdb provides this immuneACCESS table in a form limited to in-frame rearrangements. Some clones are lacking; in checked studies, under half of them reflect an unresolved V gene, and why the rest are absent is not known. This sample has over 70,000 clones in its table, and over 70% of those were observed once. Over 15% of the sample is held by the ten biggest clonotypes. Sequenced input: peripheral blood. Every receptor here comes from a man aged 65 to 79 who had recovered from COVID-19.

The CDR3 sequence is CASTTSGVNYGYTF. The CDR3 DNA reads as TGTGCCAGCACCACATCGGGGGTTAACTATGGCTACACCTTC. This sequence joins TRBV6-5 and TRBJ1-2, with TRBD1 as a possible D gene (5 bases). The CDR3 is 14 residues long. With 7 bases removed from V and 1 base from J, the gap between germline ends came to 13 bases. The germline V gene encodes CDR1 MNHEY and CDR2 SVGAGI.

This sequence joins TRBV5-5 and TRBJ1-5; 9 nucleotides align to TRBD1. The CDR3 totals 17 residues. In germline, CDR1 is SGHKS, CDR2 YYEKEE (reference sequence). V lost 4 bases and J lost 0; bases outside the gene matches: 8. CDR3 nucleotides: TGTGCCAGCAGCGCAGGGACAGGGTCTTATAGCAATCAGCCCCAGCATTTT. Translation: CASSAGTGSYSNQPQHF.

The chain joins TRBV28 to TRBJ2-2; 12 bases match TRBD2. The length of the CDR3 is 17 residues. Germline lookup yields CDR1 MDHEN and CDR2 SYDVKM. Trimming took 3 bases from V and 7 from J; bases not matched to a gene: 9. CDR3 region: CASSFELAGGRHGELFF. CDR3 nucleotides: TGTGCCAGCAGTTTCGAACTAGCGGGAGGTCGACACGGGGAGCTGTTTTTT.

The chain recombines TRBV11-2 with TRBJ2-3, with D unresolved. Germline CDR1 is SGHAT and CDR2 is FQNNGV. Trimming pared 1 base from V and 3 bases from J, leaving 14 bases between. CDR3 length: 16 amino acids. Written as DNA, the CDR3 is TGTGCCAGCAGCTTAGCCGGCGGCTCCGGAACAGATACGCAGTATTTT. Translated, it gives CASSLAGGSGTDTQYF.

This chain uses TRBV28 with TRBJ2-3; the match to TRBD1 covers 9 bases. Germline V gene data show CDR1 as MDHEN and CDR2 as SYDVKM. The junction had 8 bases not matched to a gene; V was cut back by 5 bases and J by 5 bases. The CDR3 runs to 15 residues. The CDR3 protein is CASSTRDRVGDTQYF. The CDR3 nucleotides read TGTGCCAGCAGTACCAGGGACAGGGTCGGAGATACGCAGTATTTT.

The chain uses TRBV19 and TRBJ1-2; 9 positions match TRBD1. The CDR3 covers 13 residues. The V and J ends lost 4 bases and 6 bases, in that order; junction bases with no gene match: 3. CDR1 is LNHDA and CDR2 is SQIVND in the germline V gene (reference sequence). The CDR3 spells CASSKDRGDGYTF. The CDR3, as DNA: TGTGCCAGTAGTAAAGACAGGGGGGATGGCTACACCTTC.

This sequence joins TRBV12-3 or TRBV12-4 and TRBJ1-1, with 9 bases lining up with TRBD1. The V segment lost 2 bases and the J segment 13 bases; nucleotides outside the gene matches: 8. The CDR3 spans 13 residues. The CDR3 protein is CASSLSGQGPNFF. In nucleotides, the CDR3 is TGTGCCAGCAGTTTATCGGGACAGGGACCCAATTTCTTT.

This CDR3 reads CASSRGQSPYEQYF. The CDR3 DNA sequence: TGTGCCAGCAGCCGGGGACAGAGTCCTTACGAGCAGTACTTC. This chain links TRBV7-8 with TRBJ2-7, with 7 bases matching TRBD1. Germline lookup yields CDR1 SGHVS and CDR2 FQNEAQ. CDR3 size: 14 residues. The J segment lost 4 bases and the V segment lost 5 bases, leaving 8 bases of the junction unmatched.

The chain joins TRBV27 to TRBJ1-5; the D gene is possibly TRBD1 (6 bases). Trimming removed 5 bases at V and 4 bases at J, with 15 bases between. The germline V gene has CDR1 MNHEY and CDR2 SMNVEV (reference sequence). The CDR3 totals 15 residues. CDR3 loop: CASSQSGAPNQPQHF. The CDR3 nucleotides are TGTGCCAGCAGTCAATCAGGGGCGCCTAATCAGCCCCAGCATTTT.

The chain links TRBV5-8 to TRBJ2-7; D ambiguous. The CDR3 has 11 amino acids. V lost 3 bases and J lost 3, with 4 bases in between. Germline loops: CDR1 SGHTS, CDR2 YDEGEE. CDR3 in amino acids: CASSYIYEQYF. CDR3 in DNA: TGTGCCAGCAGCTACATCTACGAGCAGTACTTC.

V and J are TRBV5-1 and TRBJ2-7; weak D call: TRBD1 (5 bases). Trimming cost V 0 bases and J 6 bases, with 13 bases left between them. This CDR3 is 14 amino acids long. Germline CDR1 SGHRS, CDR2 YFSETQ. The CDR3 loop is CASSLEGWGGEQYF. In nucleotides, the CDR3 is TGCGCCAGCAGCTTGGAGGGATGGGGCGGCGAGCAGTACTTC.

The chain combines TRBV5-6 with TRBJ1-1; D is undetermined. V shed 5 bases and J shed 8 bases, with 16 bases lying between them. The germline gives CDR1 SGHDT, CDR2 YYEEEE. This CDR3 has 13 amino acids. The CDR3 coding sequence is TGTGCCAGCAGGCCCCCGGAGGCCCCCGAAGCTTTCTTT. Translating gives CASRPPEAPEAFF.

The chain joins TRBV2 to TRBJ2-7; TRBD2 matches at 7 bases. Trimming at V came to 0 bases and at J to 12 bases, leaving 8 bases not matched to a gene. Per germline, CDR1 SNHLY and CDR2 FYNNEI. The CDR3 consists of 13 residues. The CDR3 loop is CASSEARGGVPYF. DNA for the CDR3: TGTGCCAGCAGTGAAGCGCGGGGAGGGGTGCCGTACTTC.

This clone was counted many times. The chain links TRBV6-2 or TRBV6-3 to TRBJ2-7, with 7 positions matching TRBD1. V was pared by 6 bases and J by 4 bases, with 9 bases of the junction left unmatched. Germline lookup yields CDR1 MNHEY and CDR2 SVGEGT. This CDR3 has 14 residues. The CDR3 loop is CASSPRRGQYEQYF. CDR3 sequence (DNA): TGTGCCAGCAGCCCTCGAAGGGGGCAATACGAGCAGTACTTC.

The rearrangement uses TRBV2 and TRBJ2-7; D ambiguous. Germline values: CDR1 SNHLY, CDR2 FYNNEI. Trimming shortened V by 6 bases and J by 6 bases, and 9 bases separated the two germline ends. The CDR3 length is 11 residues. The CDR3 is CASRETPEQYF. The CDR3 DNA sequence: TGTGCCAGCAGGGAGACCCCCGAGCAGTACTTC.

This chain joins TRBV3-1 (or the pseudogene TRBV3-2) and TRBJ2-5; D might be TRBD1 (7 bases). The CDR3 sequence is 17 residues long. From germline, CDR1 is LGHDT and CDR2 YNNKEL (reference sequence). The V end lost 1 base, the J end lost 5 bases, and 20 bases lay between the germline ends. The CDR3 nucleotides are TGTGCCAGCAGCCAAGCTAGTTATCAGGGGGGCTTGGAGACCCAGTACTTC. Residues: CASSQASYQGGLETQYF.

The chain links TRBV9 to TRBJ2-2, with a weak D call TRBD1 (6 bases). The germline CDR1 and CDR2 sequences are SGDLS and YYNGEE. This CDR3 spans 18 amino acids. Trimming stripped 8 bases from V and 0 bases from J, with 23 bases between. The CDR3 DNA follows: TGTGCCAGTTCTAGGGGGAATCCTCTACGGTCGAACACCGGGGAGCTGTTTTTT. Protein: CASSRGNPLRSNTGELFF.

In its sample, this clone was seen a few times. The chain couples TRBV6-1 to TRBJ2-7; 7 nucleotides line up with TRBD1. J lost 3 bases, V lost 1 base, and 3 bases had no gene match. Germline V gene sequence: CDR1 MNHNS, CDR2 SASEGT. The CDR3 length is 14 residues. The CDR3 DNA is TGTGCCAGCAGTGAAGTTTGGACAGGCTACGAGCAGTACTTC. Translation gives CASSEVWTGYEQYF.

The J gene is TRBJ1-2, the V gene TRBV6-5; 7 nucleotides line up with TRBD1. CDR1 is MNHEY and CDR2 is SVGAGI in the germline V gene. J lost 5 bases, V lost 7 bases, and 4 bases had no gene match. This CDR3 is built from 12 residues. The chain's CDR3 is CASTGTEYGYTF. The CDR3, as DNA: TGTGCCAGCACCGGGACAGAGTATGGCTACACCTTC.

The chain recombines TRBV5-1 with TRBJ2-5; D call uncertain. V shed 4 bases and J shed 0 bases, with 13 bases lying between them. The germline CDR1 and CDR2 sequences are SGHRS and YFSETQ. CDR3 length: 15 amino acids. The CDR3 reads CASSHERRYQETQYF. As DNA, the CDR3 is TGCGCCAGCAGCCATGAGAGGCGGTACCAAGAGACCCAGTACTTC.

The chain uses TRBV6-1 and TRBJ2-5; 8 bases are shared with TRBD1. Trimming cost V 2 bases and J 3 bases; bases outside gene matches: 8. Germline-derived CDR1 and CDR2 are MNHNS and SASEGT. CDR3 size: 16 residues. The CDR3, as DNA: TGTGCCAGCAGTGAACGCAGGGGGCAGGGTAAAGAGACCCAGTACTTC. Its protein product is CASSERRGQGKETQYF.

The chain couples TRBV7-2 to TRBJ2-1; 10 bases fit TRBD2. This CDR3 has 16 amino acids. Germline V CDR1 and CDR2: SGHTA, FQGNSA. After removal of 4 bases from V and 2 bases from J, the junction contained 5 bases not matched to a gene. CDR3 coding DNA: TGTGCCAGCAGCTCCTCGCTAGCGGGGGCCTACAATGAGCAGTTCTTC. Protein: CASSSSLAGAYNEQFF.

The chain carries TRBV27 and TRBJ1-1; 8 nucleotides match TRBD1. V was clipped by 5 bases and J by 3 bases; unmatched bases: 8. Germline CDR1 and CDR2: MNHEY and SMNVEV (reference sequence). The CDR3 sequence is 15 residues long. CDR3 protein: CASSPTGEVYTEAFF. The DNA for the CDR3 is TGTGCCAGCAGTCCGACAGGGGAGGTTTACACTGAAGCTTTCTTT.

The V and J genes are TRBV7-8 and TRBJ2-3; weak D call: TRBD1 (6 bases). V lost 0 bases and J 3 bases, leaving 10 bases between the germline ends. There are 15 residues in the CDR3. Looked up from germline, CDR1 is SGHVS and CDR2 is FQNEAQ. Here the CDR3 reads CASSLAGAETDTQYF. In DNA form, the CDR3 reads TGTGCCAGCAGCTTAGCGGGGGCCGAGACAGATACGCAGTATTTT. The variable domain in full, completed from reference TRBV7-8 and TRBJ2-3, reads GAGVSQSPRYKVAKRGQDVALRCDPISGHVSLFWYQQALGQGPEFLTYFQNEAQLDKSGLPSDRFFAERPEGSVSTLKIQRTQQEDSAVYLCASSLAGAETDTQYFGPGTRLTVL.

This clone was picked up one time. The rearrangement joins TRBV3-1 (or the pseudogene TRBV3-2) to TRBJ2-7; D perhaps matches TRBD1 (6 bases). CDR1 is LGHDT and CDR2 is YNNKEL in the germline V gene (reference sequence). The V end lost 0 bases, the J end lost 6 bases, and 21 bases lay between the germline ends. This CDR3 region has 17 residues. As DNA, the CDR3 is TGTGCCAGCAGCCAAGACGGCCCGACAGGCTATTCACTCGAGCAGTACTTC. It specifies CASSQDGPTGYSLEQYF.

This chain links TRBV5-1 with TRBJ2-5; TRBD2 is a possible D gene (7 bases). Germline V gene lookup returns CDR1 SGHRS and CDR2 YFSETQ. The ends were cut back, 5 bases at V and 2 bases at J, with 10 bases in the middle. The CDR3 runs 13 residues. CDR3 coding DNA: TGCGCCAGCAGACAGGGACTACAAGAGACCCAGTACTTC. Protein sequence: CASRQGLQETQYF.

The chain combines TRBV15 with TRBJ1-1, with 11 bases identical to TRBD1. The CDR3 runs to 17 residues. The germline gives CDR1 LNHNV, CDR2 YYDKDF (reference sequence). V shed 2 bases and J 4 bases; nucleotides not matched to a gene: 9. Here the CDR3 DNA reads TGTGCCACCAGCAGACGAACCGGCGGGACAGGGGGCACTGAAGCTTTCTTT. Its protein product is CATSRRTGGTGGTEAFF.

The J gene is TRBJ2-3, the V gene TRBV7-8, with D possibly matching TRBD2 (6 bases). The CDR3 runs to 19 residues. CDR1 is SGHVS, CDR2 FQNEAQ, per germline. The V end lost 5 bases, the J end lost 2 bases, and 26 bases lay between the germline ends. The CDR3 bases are TGTGCCAGCAGCCTGAACAGCCCCGAAGTGGTAGCGGTCACAGATACGCAGTATTTT. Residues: CASSLNSPEVVAVTDTQYF.

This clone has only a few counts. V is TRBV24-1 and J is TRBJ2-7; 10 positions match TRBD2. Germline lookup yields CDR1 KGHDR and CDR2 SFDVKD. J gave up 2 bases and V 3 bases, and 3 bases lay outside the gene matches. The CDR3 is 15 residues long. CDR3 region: CATSDGLAGAYEQYF. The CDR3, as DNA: TGTGCCACCAGTGATGGCCTAGCGGGAGCCTACGAGCAGTACTTC.

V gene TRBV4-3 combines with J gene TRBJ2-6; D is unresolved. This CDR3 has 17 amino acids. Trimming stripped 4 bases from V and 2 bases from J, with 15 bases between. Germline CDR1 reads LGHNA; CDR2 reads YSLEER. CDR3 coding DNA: TGCGCCAGCAGCCGCTATAGCCCCCGGGCTGGGGCCAACGTCCTGACTTTC. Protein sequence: CASSRYSPRAGANVLTF.